The clone carrying this T cell receptor beta chain has more than one count but fewer than ten. Its target is not known. V was clipped by 3 bases and J by 5 bases; unmatched bases: 8. From germline, CDR1 is DFQATT and CDR2 SNEGSKA (reference sequence). The CDR3 runs 14 residues. The data were taken from a study of response to subunit inactivated influenza vaccine. TCRdb reanalysed the RT-PCR reads using MiXCR and keeps one entry per CDR3 protein. Of 650,000 to 800,000 distinct CDR3 sequences detected, approximately 15% appear once; the ten largest clones hold less than 7%. The study's findings and limits: The study's authors posited that every seasonal influenza vaccination enlists few new T cells.

This receptor was taken from a man aged 50-59 years who received an inactivated influenza vaccine. The V gene is TRBV20-1, the J gene TRBJ2-7; 9 bases match TRBD1. The source material was PBMCs from blood, sampled around two weeks before vaccination. CDR3 DNA: TGCAGTGCTAGTGGGACCAACAGGGGGCACGAGCAGTACTTC. This gives the protein CSASGTNRGHEQYF.